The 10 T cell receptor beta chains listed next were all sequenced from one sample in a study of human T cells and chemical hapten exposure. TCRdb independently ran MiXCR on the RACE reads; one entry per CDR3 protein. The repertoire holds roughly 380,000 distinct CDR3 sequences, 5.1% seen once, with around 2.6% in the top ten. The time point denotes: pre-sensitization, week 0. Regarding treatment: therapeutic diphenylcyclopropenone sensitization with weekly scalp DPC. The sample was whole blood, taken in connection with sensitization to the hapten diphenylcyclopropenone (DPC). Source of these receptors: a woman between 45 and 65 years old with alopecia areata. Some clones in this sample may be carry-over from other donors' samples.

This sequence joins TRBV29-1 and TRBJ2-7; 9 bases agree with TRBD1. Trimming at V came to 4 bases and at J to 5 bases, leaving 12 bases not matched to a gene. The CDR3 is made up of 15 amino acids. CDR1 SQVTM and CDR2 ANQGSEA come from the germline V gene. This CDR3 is CSVVVTGTGHDEQYF. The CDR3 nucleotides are TGCAGCGTTGTAGTAACCGGGACAGGGCACGACGAGCAGTACTTC.

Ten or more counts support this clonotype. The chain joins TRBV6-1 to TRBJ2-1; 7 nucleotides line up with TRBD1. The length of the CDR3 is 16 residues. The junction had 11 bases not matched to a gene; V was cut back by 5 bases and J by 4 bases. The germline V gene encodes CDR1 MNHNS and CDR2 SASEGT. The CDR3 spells CASSPHRTGQYNEQFF. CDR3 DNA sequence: TGTGCCAGCAGTCCCCACCGGACAGGACAATACAATGAGCAGTTCTTC.

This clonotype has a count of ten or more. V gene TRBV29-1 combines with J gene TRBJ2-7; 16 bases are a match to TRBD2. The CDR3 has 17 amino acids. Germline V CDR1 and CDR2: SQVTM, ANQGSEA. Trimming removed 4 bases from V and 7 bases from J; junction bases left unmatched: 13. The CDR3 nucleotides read TGCAGCGTTGCGGGACTAGCGGGGGGGCGTGATTTCTGGGAGCAGTACTTC. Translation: CSVAGLAGGRDFWEQYF.

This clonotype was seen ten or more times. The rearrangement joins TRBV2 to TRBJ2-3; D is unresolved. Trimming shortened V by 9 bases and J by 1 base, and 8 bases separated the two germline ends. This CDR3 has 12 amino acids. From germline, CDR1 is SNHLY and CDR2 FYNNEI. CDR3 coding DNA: TGTGCCAGAGAAAAGGGCACAGATACGCAGTATTTT. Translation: CAREKGTDTQYF.

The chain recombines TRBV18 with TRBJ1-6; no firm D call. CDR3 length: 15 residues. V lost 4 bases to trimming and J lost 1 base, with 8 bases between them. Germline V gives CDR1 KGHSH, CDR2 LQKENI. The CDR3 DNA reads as TGTGCCAGCTCACTTGGACGGTCCTATAATTCACCCCTCCACTTT. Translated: CASSLGRSYNSPLHF.

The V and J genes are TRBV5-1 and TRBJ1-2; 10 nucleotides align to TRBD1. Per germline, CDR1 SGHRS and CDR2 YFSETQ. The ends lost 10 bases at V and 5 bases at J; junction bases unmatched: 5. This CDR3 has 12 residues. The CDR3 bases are TGCGCCGGGCCGGACAGGGGGTATGGCTACACCTTC. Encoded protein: CAGPDRGYGYTF.

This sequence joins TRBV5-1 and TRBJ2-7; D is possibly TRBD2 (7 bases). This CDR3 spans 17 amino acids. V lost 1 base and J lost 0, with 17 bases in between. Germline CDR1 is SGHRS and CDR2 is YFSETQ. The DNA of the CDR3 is TGCGCCAGCAGCTTGTCTGGCGGGGGCAGGAGCTCCTACGAGCAGTACTTC. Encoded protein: CASSLSGGGRSSYEQYF.

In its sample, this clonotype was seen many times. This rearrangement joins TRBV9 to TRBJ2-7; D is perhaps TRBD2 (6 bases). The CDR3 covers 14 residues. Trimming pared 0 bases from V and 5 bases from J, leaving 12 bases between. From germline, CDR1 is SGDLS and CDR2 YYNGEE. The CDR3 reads CASSVGSSDHEQYF. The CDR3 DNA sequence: TGTGCCAGCAGCGTAGGATCTAGCGACCACGAGCAGTACTTC.

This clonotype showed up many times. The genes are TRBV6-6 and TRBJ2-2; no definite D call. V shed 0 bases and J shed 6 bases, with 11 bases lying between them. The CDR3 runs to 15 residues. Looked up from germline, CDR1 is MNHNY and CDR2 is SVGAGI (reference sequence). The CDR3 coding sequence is TGTGCCAGCAGTTACTCCTTAACTCAGCCCGGGGAGCTGTTTTTT. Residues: CASSYSLTQPGELFF.

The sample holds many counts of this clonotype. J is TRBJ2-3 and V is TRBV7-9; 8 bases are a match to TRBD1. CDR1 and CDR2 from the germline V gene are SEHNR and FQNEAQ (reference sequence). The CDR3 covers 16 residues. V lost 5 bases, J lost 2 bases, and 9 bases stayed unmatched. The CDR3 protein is CASSGGAGGPTDTQYF. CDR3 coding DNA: TGTGCCAGCAGCGGTGGGGCAGGGGGCCCCACAGATACGCAGTATTTT.